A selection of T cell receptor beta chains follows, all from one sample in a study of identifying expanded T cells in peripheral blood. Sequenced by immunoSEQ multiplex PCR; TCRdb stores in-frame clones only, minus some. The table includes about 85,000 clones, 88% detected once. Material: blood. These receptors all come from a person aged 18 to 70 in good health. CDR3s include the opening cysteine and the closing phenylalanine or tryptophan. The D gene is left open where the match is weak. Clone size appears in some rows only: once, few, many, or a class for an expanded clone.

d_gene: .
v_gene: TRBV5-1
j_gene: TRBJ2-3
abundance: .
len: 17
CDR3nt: TGCGCCAGCAGCCTCGGCACGGGGGGCCGGAGCACAGATACGCAGTATTTT
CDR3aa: CASSLGTGGRSTDTQYF

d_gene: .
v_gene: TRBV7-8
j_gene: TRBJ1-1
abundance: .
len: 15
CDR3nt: TGTGCCAGCAGCCTAAACAGGGTTTCGTACACTGAAGCTTTCTTT
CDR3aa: CASSLNRVSYTEAFF

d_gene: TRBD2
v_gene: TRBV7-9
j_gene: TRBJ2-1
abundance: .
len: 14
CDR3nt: TGTGCCAGCAGCTCACTAGCGGGGTACAATGAGCAGTTCTTC
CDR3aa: CASSSLAGYNEQFF

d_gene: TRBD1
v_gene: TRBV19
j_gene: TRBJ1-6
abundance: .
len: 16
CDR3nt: TGTGCCAGTAGTATGGCCCTCGGACAGGGGGGTTCACCCCTCCACTTT
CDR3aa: CASSMALGQGGSPLHF

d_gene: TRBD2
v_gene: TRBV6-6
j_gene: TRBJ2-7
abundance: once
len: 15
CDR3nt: TGTGCCAGCAGCCTAGCGGGGGCCAAAGGTAGCGAGCAGTACTTC
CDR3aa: CASSLAGAKGSEQYF

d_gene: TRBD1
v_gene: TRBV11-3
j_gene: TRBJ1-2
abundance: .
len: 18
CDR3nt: TGTGCCAGCAGACGAAGTCCCGGGACAGTAATTAGGATTTCTGGCTACACCTTC
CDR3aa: CASRRSPGTVIRISGYTF

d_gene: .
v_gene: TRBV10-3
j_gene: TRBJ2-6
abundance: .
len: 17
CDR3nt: TGTGCCATCAGTGAGCCCCCGGTGGTCCCTGGGGCCAACGTCCTGACTTTC
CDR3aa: CAISEPPVVPGANVLTF

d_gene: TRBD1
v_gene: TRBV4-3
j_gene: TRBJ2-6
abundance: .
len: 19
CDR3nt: TGCGCCAGCAGCCAAAACAGGGGAAGATTTTATTCTGGGGCCAACGTCCTGACTTTC
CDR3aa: CASSQNRGRFYSGANVLTF

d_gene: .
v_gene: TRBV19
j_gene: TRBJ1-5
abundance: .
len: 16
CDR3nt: TGTGCCAGTAGTCTTATGACATCCCTGGGCAATCAGCCCCAGCATTTT
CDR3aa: CASSLMTSLGNQPQHF

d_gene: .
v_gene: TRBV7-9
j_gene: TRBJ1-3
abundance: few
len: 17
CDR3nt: TGTGCCAGCAGCTTAGGGACCGCGGGGTCGCAGGGAAACACCATATATTTT
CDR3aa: CASSLGTAGSQGNTIYF

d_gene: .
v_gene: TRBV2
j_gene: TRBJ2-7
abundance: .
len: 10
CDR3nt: TGTGCCAGCAGGAGCGGCGAGCAGTACTTC
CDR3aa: CASRSGEQYF

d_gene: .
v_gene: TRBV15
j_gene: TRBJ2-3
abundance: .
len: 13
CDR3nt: TGTGCCACCAGCAGAGGGTACACAGATACGCAGTATTTT
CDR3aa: CATSRGYTDTQYF

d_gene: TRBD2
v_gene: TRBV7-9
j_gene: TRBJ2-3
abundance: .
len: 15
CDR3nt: TGTGCCAGCAGCCAAATAGCGGGGGTGGCGGATACGCAGTATTTT
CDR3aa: CASSQIAGVADTQYF

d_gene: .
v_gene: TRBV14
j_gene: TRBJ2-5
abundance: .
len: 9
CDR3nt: TGTGCCAGCAGCCAAGGGGATTACTTC
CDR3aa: CASSQGDYF

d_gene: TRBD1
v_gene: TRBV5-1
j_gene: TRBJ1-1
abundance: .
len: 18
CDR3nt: TGCGCCAGCAGCCTCCTACCCGACAGGGGGCGCACCCACACTGAAGCTTTCTTT
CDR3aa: CASSLLPDRGRTHTEAFF

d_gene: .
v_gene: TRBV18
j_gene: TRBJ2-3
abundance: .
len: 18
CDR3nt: TGTGCCAGCTCACCAAGGTTAACGGGGGCCGGAGATAGAGATACGCAGTATTTT
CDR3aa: CASSPRLTGAGDRDTQYF

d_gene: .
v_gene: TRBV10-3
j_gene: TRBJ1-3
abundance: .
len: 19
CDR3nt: TGTGCCATCAGTGAGTCGATACCCTTGCAACAGGGTAGTACAGACACCATATATTTT
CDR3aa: CAISESIPLQQGSTDTIYF

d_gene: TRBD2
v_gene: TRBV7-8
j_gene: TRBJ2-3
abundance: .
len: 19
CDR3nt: TGTGCCAGCAGCTTAGAGTTGTCGGGGCGGGGGGTCACCCGAGATACGCAGTATTTT
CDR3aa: CASSLELSGRGVTRDTQYF

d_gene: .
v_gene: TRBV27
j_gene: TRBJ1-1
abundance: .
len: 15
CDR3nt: TGTGCCAGCAGTTTAGATCCGAGAGGGTACACTGAAGCTTTCTTT
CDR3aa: CASSLDPRGYTEAFF

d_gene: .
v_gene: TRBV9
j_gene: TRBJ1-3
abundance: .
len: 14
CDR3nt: TGTGCCAGCAGCGGACACATATCTGGAAACACCATATATTTT
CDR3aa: CASSGHISGNTIYF

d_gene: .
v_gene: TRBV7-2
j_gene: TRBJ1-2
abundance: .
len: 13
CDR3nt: TGTGCCAGCAGCGCCGACAGAGGCGGCGGCTACACCTTC
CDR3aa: CASSADRGGGYTF

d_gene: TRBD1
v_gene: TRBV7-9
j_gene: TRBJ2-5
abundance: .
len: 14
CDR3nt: TGTGCCAGCAGCCCCCCGGACAGGGCTCTGGCCCAGTACTTC
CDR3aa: CASSPPDRALAQYF

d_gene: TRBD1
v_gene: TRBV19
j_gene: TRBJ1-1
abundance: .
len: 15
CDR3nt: TGTGCCAGTAGTATACAGACAGGGGGCTGGACTGAAGCTTTCTTT
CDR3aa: CASSIQTGGWTEAFF

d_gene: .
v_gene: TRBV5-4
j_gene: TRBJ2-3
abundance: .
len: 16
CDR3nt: TGTGCCAGCAGCTTGATCGGCGGATCATCCCTAAGTACGCAGTATTTT
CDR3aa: CASSLIGGSSLSTQYF

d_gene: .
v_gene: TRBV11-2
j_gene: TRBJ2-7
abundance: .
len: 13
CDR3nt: TGTGCCAGCAGCGCTCAGGGGTCCCACGAGCAGTACTTC
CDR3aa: CASSAQGSHEQYF

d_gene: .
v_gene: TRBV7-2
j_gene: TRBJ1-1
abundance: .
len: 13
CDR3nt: TGTGCCAGCAGCTTAGCCCTGAACACTGAAGCTTTCTTT
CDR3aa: CASSLALNTEAFF

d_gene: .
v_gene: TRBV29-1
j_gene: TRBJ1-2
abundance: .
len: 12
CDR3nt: TGCAGCGCCTCGACCGGGGCCTATGGCTACACCTTC
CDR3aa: CSASTGAYGYTF

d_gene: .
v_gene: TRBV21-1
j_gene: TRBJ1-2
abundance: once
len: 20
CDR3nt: TGTGCCAGCAGCAAAGGGTCCGCAGGGGGTGTGTGTGGTGGAAGCTATGGCTACACCTTC
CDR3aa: CASSKGSAGGVCGGSYGYTF

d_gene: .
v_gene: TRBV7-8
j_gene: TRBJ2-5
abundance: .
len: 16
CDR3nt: TGTGCCAGCAGCTTAGCTGGGTCCCTCCCCACAGAGACCCAGTACTTC
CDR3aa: CASSLAGSLPTETQYF

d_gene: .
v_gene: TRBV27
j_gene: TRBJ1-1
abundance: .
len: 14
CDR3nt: TGTGCCAGCAGGAACGCAGGGGTTTCCACTGAAGCTTTCTTT
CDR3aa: CASRNAGVSTEAFF

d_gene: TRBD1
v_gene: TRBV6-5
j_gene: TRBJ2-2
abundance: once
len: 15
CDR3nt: TGTGCCACCCGAAGACAGGGGGTCTTGGCCGGGGAGCTGTTTTTT
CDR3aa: CATRRQGVLAGELFF

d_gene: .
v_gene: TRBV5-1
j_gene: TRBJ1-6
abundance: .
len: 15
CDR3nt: TGCGCCTCCTCCGGGAGCCCCCAATTTGATTCACCCCTCCACTTT
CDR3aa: CASSGSPQFDSPLHF

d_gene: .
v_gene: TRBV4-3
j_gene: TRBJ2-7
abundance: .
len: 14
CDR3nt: TGCGCCAGCAGCCAAGTAACGGGAACCTACGAGCAGTACTTC
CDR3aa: CASSQVTGTYEQYF

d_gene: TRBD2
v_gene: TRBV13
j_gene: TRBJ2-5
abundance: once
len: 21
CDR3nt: TGTGCCAGCAGCACTAGGCATCCCGGGACTAGCGGGGGATTGTACCAAGAGACCCAGTACTTC
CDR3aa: CASSTRHPGTSGGLYQETQYF

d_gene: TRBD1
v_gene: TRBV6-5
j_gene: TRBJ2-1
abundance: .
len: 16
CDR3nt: TGTGCCAGCAGTTACCGTCGGACAGGACGCTACAATGAGCAGTTCTTC
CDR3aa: CASSYRRTGRYNEQFF

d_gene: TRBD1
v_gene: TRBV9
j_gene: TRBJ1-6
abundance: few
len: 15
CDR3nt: TGTGCCAGCAGCGGAGGCAGGGGGAGCAATTCACCCCTCCACTTT
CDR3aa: CASSGGRGSNSPLHF

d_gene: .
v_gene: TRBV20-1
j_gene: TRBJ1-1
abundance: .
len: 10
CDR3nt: TGCAGTGCTAGAGGTCTTGAAGCTTTCTTT
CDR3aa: CSARGLEAFF

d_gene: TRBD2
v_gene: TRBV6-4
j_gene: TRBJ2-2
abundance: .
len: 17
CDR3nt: TGTGCCAGCAGTGACTCGACTAGCGGGGAGAACACCGGGGAGCTGTTTTTT
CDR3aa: CASSDSTSGENTGELFF

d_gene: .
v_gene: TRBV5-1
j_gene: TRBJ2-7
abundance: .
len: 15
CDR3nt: TGCGCCAGCGGACCTGGGTTGGACCCCTCCTACGAGCAGTACTTC
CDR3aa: CASGPGLDPSYEQYF

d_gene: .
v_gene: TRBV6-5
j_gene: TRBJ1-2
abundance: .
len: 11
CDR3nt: TGTGCCAGCAGTTCCGTTTATGGCTACACCTTC
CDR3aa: CASSSVYGYTF

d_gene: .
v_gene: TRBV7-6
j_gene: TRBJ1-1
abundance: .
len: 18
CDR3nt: TGTGCCAGCAGCTTATCGCCCCGGGACGGACTCTTGAACACTGAAGCTTTCTTT
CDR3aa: CASSLSPRDGLLNTEAFF

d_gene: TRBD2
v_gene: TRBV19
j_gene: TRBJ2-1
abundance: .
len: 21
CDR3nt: TGTGCCAGTAGTATAAGTAGAAAGGCTAGCGGGGGACCACGCTCCTACAATGAGCAGTTCTTC
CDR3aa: CASSISRKASGGPRSYNEQFF

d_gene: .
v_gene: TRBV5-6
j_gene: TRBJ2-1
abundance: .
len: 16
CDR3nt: TGTGCCAGCAGCTTTAGGGGGGGCCCCCTCTACAATGAGCAGTTCTTC
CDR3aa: CASSFRGGPLYNEQFF

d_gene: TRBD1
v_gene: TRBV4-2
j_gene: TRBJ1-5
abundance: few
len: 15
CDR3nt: TGTGCCAGCAGCCTAAGACAGGGGGCCTGGCAGCCCCAGCATTTT
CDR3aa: CASSLRQGAWQPQHF

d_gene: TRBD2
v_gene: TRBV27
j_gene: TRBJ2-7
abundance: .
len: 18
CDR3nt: TGTGCCAGCAGTTTAGGACTAGCGGGGGGGCCGAGGGCGCGAGAGCAGTACTTC
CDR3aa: CASSLGLAGGPRAREQYF

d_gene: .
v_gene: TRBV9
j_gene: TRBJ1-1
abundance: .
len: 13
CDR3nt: TGTGCCAGCAGCTTAACCGGGAACACTGAAGCTTTCTTT
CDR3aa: CASSLTGNTEAFF

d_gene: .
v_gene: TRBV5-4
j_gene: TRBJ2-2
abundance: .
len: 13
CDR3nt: TGTGCCAGCAGCTTGAATCGTGCCGGGGAGCTGTTTTTT
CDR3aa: CASSLNRAGELFF

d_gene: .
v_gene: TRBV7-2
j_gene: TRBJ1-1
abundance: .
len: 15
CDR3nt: TGTGCCAGCAGTTCAATTAGGGTCGTAACGGCTGAAGCTTTCTTT
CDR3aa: CASSSIRVVTAEAFF

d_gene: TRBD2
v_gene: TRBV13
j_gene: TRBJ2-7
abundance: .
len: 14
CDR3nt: TGTGCCACCGTGATACTAGCGGGGACCTACGAGCAGTACTTC
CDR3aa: CATVILAGTYEQYF

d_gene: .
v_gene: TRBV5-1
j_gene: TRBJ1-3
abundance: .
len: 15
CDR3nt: TGCGCCAGCAGCCCTCGGCAGTTCTCTGGAAACACCATATATTTT
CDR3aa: CASSPRQFSGNTIYF

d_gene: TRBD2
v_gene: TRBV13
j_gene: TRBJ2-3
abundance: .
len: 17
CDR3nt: TGTGCCAGCAGCTTAGCCCTCCGACTAGCGAGCACAGATACGCAGTATTTT
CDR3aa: CASSLALRLASTDTQYF

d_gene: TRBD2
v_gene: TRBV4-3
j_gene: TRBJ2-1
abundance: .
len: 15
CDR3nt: TGCGCCAGCAGCCCCCGGGGGGGCCTCAACAATGAGCAGTTCTTC
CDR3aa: CASSPRGGLNNEQFF

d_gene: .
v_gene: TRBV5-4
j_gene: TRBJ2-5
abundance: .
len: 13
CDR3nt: TGTGCCAGCAGCTTACTACAGCAAGAGACCCAGTACTTC
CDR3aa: CASSLLQQETQYF

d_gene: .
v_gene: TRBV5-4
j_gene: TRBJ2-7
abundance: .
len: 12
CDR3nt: TGTGCCAGCAGCTCGAACCCCTACGAGCAGTACTTC
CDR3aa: CASSSNPYEQYF